This T cell receptor (beta chain) comes out of a study of cytomegalovirus exposure and HLA in healthy donors. Study-level findings and limits: The authors considered a cluster of highly shared sequence variants likely to be a sequencing artifact. Other equally common chains were less clonally expanded than HLA-associated TCR beta chains, a later analysis showed.

Worth noting for this clone: Its antigen remains unknown.

PCR involved 60 Vbeta and 13 Jbeta primers. Only in-frame clones appear in the TCRdb table, and some are missing; sequencing was by immunoSEQ multiplex PCR. Here the sample spans some 130,000 clones, around 75% being singletons. Per the germline V gene, CDR1 is LGHNA and CDR2 is YSLEER. The CDR3 is made up of 12 amino acids. Between the trimmed V and J ends, which lost 6 bases and 4 bases, there was a span of 8 bases. The chain links TRBV4-3 to TRBJ2-3; a weak D match, TRBD2 (5 bases). The sequence was obtained from a man in his forties or fifties in good health and CMV-seronegative. Sequencing was carried out using PBMCs. The DNA for the CDR3 is TGCGCCAGCAGTCAGAGGGCAGATACGCAGTATTTT. Translation gives CASSQRADTQYF.